This T cell receptor (beta chain) stems from a study of T cells in Graves' hyperthyroidism and ophthalmopathy. This clonotype was recorded many times. The antigen remains unidentified. TCR beta CDR3 regions were amplified from RNA. First-round RT-PCR with HTBI primers amplified the TCR CDR3 region. TCRdb re-derived calls from the multiplex PCR reads in MiXCR, one entry per CDR3 protein. This table has 350,000 to 400,000 distinct CDR3 sequences, around 14% appearing once. Study conclusions and caveats: Ophthalmopathy and stable hyperthyroidism were separated by a 13 V-J model.

The source material was blood. The clonotype was recovered from a woman aged 30 to 39 with Graves' hyperthyroidism.

The CDR3 DNA reads as TGTGCCAGCAGTTTAGGAGTACAGAATCAGCCCCAGCATTTT. Its translation is CASSLGVQNQPQHF. This sequence joins TRBV28 and TRBJ1-5; D remains ambiguous. V shed 2 bases and J shed 4 bases, with 9 bases lying between them. The CDR3 sequence is 14 residues long. Germline V gene lookup returns CDR1 MDHEN and CDR2 SYDVKM.